A selection of T cell receptor beta chains follows, all from one sample in a study of blood T cells in healthy people across ages. TCRdb independently ran MiXCR on the 5' RACE reads; one entry per CDR3 protein. The sample holds roughly 1 million distinct CDR3 sequences, under 30% seen once. The same data also contributed to another study, on T cells of mothers and their children.

The sequenced material came from blood. The receptor set was obtained from a girl under 10 years old in good health. The CDR3 runs from the conserved cysteine through the conserved F or W. The listing skips clone size in some rows; elsewhere it reads once, few, many or a size class.

V	size	CDR3
TRBV5-5	-	CASSRGGPRSGANVLTF
TRBV7-9	-	CASSSTGNSPLHF
TRBV4-1	few	CASSQVAGQGNYGYTF
TRBV7-2	-	CASSYEIQPGLVSTDTQYF
TRBV2	few	CASSRGGPWDSPLHF
TRBV29-1	few	CSVAPRGAPLTQYF
TRBV12-5	few	CASGLVIGANAREKLFF
TRBV5-1	few	CASSLLAGGVETQYF
TRBV27	-	CASIPLDSNNEQFF
TRBV4-1	-	CASSQEPPAPNGYTF
TRBV4-1	-	CTSSQEWDRGIYEQYF
TRBV12-3/TRBV12-4	few	CASSLGAFRPGYTF